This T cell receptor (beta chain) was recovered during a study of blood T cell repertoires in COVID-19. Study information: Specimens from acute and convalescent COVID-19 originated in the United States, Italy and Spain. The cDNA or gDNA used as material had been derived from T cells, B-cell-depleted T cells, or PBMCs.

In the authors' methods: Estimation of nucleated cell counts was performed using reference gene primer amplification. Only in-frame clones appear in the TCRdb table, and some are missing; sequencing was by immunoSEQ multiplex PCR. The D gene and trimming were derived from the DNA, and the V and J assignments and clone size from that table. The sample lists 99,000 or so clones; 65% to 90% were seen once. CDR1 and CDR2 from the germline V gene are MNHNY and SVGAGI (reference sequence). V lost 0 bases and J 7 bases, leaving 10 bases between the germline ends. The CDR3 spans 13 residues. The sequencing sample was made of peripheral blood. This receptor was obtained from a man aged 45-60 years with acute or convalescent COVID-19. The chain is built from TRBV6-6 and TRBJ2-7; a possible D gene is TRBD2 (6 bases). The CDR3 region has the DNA TGTGCCAGCAGTTACTCGAGTGCGGGAGAGCAGTACTTC. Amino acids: CASSYSSAGEQYF.